Listed below are T cell receptor beta chains from one sample, sequenced in a study of blood T cells in healthy people across ages. Each CDR3 protein is one row after TCRdb ran MiXCR on the 5' RACE reads. Among 1.5 million to 2 million distinct CDR3 sequences listed, about 50% were seen once. Material for sequencing was blood. These receptors all come from a woman between 40 and 55 years old in good health. Each CDR3 is given with its conserved first and last residue. The order of the fields is D gene, J gene, V gene, clone size, CDR3 DNA, CDR3 protein. A D gene is named only where the DNA matches it firmly. Rows give clone size only sometimes, using once, few, many, or a class for an expanded clone.

d_gene: -; j_gene: TRBJ2-1; v_gene: TRBV7-2; abundance: few; CDR3nt: TGTGCCAGCAGCCCTACAGCTTTCTACAATGAGCAGTTCTTC; CDR3aa: CASSPTAFYNEQFF
d_gene: TRBD1; j_gene: TRBJ1-4; v_gene: TRBV27; abundance: few; CDR3nt: TGTGCCAGCAGTTTACAGGGGGCAGATGAAAAACTGTTTTTT; CDR3aa: CASSLQGADEKLFF
d_gene: TRBD2; j_gene: TRBJ2-1; v_gene: TRBV20-1; abundance: -; CDR3nt: TGCAGTGCTAGTATACTAGCGGGGGGGAATGAGCAGTTCTTC; CDR3aa: CSASILAGGNEQFF
d_gene: -; j_gene: TRBJ2-7; v_gene: TRBV6-6; abundance: -; CDR3nt: TGTGCCAGCAGTTACCAAGGACATGGCGAGCAGTACTTC; CDR3aa: CASSYQGHGEQYF
d_gene: TRBD2; j_gene: TRBJ2-5; v_gene: TRBV20-1; abundance: few; CDR3nt: TGCAGTGCTAGATATGCGGGGGAAGAGACCCAGTACTTC; CDR3aa: CSARYAGEETQYF
d_gene: -; j_gene: TRBJ2-1; v_gene: TRBV5-1; abundance: -; CDR3nt: TGCGCCAGCAGCCCAATGGGCGCAGCTCAGATGTTCTTC; CDR3aa: CASSPMGAAQMFF
d_gene: -; j_gene: TRBJ1-1; v_gene: TRBV12-3/TRBV12-4; abundance: -; CDR3nt: TGTGCCAGCAGTTTAAGGGAGTCGGGCACTGAAGCTTTCTTT; CDR3aa: CASSLRESGTEAFF
d_gene: -; j_gene: TRBJ2-3; v_gene: TRBV13; abundance: -; CDR3nt: TGTGCCAGCAGCTTCAATGGGGATTTAGCAGATACGCAGTATTTT; CDR3aa: CASSFNGDLADTQYF
d_gene: -; j_gene: TRBJ1-5; v_gene: TRBV5-6; abundance: -; CDR3nt: TGTGCCAGCAGCGGAACAGACAGAGGCAATCAGCCCCAGCATTTT; CDR3aa: CASSGTDRGNQPQHF
d_gene: -; j_gene: TRBJ2-5; v_gene: TRBV20-1; abundance: -; CDR3nt: TGCAGTGCCAAACAGCGACAAGAGACCCAGTACTTC; CDR3aa: CSAKQRQETQYF
d_gene: -; j_gene: TRBJ1-6; v_gene: TRBV12-3/TRBV12-4; abundance: -; CDR3nt: TGTGCCAGCAGTTTAATCGCCAGGGTAAATTCACCCCTCCACTTT; CDR3aa: CASSLIARVNSPLHF
d_gene: -; j_gene: TRBJ1-4; v_gene: TRBV25-1; abundance: few; CDR3nt: TGTGCCAGCAGTGACAGGGAAAAACTGTTTTTT; CDR3aa: CASSDREKLFF
d_gene: -; j_gene: TRBJ2-1; v_gene: TRBV3-1; abundance: -; CDR3nt: TGTGCCAGCAGCCAAGAAACAGAACTGTACAATGAACAGTTCTTC; CDR3aa: CASSQETELYNEQFF
d_gene: TRBD1; j_gene: TRBJ2-2; v_gene: TRBV28; abundance: once; CDR3nt: TGTGCCAGCAGTTTTGTCGGACAGGGAAAAGCCGGGGAGCTGTTTTTT; CDR3aa: CASSFVGQGKAGELFF
d_gene: -; j_gene: TRBJ2-7; v_gene: TRBV6-2/TRBV6-3; abundance: -; CDR3nt: TGTGCCAGCAGCAACAGGGAAACCTACAATGAGCAGTACTTC; CDR3aa: CASSNRETYNEQYF
d_gene: -; j_gene: TRBJ2-1; v_gene: TRBV7-9; abundance: few; CDR3nt: TGTGCCAGCAGCTTAGAACTGATGGATGAGCAGTTCTTC; CDR3aa: CASSLELMDEQFF
d_gene: -; j_gene: TRBJ2-7; v_gene: TRBV6-2/TRBV6-3; abundance: -; CDR3nt: TGTGCCAGCACCCAGATGATCACAGGGACCTACGAGCAGTACTTC; CDR3aa: CASTQMITGTYEQYF
d_gene: TRBD2; j_gene: TRBJ2-5; v_gene: TRBV2; abundance: -; CDR3nt: TGTGCCTCCACACTAGCGGGGGGGAAAGAGACCCAGTACTTC; CDR3aa: CASTLAGGKETQYF
d_gene: -; j_gene: TRBJ1-6; v_gene: TRBV9; abundance: -; CDR3nt: TGTGCCAGCAGCGTAGACAACCGTAATTCACCCCTCCACTTT; CDR3aa: CASSVDNRNSPLHF
d_gene: TRBD2; j_gene: TRBJ2-1; v_gene: TRBV27; abundance: few; CDR3nt: TGTGCCAGCGGGTTAGCGGGGGCCCCAAACAATGAGCAGTTCTTC; CDR3aa: CASGLAGAPNNEQFF
d_gene: TRBD1; j_gene: TRBJ1-4; v_gene: TRBV7-2; abundance: -; CDR3nt: TGTGCCAGCAGCCGACAGGGTGGTGAAAAACTGTTTTTT; CDR3aa: CASSRQGGEKLFF
d_gene: -; j_gene: TRBJ2-5; v_gene: TRBV19; abundance: many; CDR3nt: TGTGCCAGCAGCCAAACGGGTCAAGAGACCCAGTACTTC; CDR3aa: CASSQTGQETQYF
d_gene: -; j_gene: TRBJ1-6; v_gene: TRBV7-9; abundance: once; CDR3nt: TGTGCCAGCAGCTTTCGGCAGTTTAATTCACCCCTCCACTTT; CDR3aa: CASSFRQFNSPLHF
d_gene: -; j_gene: TRBJ2-1; v_gene: TRBV13; abundance: -; CDR3nt: TGTGCCAGCAGCTACGGGACTGCCAGCGGTGAGCAGTTCTTC; CDR3aa: CASSYGTASGEQFF
d_gene: -; j_gene: TRBJ2-7; v_gene: TRBV3-1; abundance: few; CDR3nt: TGTGCCAGCAGCCTTACCCGGGGATCCGAGCAGTACTTC; CDR3aa: CASSLTRGSEQYF
d_gene: -; j_gene: TRBJ2-3; v_gene: TRBV6-5; abundance: -; CDR3nt: TGTGCCAGCAGTTACTGGCAGGGCCGCACAGATACGCAGTATTTT; CDR3aa: CASSYWQGRTDTQYF
d_gene: -; j_gene: TRBJ2-4; v_gene: TRBV5-6; abundance: -; CDR3nt: TGTACCAGCAGCTCCGGGTCCATTGGGGACATTCAGTACTTC; CDR3aa: CTSSSGSIGDIQYF
d_gene: TRBD2; j_gene: TRBJ2-5; v_gene: TRBV20-1; abundance: -; CDR3nt: TGCAGTGCTCCACTACTAGCGTGGCAAGAGACCCAGTACTTC; CDR3aa: CSAPLLAWQETQYF